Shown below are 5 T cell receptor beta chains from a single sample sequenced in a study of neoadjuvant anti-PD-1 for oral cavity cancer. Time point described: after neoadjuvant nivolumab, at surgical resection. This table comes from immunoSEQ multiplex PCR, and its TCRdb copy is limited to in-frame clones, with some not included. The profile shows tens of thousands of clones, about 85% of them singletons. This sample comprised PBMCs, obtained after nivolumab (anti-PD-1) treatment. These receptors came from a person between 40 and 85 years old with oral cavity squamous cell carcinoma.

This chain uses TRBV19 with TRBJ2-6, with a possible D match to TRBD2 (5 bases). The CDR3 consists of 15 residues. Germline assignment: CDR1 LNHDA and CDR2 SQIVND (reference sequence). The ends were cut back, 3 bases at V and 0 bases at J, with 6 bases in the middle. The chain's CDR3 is CASSIAGSGANVLTF. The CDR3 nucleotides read TGTGCCAGTAGTATTGCGGGCTCTGGGGCCAACGTCCTGACTTTC.

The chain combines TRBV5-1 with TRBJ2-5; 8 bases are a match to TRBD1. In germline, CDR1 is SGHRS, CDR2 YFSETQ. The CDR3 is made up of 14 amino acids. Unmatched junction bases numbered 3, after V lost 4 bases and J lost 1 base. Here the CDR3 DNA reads TGCGCCAGCAGCACCGGGACAGGCCAAGAGACCCAGTACTTC. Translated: CASSTGTGQETQYF.

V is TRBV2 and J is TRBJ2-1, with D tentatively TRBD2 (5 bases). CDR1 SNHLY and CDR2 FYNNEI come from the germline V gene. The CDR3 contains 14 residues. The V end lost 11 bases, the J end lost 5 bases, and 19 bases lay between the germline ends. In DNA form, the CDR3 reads TGTGCCGGAAGAGACCCGGGGATCCACAATGAGCAGTTCTTC. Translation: CAGRDPGIHNEQFF.

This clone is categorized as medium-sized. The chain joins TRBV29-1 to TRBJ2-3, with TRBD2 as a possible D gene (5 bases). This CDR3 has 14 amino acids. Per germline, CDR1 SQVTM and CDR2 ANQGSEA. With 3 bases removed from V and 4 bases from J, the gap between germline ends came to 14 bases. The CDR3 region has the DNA TGCAGCGTTGAGGACGGGATAAAGCCAGATACGCAGTATTTT. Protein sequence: CSVEDGIKPDTQYF.

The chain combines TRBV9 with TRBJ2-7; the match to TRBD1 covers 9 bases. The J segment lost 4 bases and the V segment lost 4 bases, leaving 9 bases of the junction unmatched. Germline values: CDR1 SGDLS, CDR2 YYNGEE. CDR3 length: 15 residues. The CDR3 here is CASSPRTGEGYEQYF. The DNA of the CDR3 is TGTGCCAGCAGCCCGCGGACAGGGGAGGGATACGAGCAGTACTTC.